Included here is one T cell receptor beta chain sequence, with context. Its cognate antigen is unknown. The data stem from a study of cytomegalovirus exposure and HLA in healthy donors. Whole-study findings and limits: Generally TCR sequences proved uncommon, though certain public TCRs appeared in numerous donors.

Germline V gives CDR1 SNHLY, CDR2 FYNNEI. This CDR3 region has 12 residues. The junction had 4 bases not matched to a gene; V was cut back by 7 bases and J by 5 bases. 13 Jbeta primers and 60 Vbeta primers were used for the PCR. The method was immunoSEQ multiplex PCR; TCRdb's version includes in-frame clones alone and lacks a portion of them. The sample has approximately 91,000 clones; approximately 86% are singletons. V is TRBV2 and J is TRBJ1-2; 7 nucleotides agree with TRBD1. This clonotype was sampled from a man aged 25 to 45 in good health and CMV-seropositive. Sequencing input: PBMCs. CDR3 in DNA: TGTGCCAGCAATCCACAGGGGTATGGCTACACCTTC. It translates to CASNPQGYGYTF.